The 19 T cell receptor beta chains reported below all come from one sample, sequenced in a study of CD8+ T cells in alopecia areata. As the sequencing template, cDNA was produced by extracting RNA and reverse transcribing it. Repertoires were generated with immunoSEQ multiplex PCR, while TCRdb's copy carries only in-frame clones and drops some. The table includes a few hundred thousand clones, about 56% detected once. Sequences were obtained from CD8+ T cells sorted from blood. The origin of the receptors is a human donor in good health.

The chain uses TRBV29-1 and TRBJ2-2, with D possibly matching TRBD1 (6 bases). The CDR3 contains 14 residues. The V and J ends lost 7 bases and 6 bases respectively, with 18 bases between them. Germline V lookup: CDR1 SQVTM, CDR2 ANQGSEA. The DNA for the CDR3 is TGCAGCGCCGGAAACAGGGATCCCCCCGGGGAGCTGTTTTTT. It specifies CSAGNRDPPGELFF.

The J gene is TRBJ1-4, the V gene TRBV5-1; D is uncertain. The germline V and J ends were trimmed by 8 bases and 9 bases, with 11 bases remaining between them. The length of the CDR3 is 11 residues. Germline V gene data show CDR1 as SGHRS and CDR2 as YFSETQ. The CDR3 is CASKGSQKLFF. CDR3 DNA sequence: TGCGCCAGTAAAGGAAGTCAAAAACTGTTTTTT.

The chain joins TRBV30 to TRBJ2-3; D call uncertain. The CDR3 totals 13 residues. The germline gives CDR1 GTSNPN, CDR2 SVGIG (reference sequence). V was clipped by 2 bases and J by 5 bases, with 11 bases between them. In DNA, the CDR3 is TGTGCCTGGAGTCTGGTGTTTGAAGATACGCAGTATTTT. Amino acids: CAWSLVFEDTQYF.

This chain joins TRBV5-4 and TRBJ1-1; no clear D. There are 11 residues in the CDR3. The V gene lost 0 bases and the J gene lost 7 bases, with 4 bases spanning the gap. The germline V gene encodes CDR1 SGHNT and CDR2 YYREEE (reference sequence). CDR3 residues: CASSLVNEAFF. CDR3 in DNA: TGTGCCAGCAGCTTGGTAAATGAAGCTTTCTTT.

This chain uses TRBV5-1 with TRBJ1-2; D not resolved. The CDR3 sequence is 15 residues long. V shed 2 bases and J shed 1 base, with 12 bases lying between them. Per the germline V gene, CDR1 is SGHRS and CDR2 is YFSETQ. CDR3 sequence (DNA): TGCGCCAGCAGCTTTCGGAGTGGAAGTAACTATGGCTACACCTTC. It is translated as CASSFRSGSNYGYTF.

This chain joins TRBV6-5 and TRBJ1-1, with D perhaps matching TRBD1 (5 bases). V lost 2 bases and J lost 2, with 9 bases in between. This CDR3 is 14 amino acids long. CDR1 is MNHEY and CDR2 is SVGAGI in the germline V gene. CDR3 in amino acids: CASSYGTDNTEAFF. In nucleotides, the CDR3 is TGTGCCAGCAGTTACGGGACGGACAACACTGAAGCTTTCTTT.

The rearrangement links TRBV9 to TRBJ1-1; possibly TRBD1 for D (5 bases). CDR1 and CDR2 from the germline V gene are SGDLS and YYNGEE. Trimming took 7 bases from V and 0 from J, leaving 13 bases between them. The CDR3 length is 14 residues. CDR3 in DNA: TGTGCCAGCGCGGGGGAATCAATGAACACTGAAGCTTTCTTT. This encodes CASAGESMNTEAFF.

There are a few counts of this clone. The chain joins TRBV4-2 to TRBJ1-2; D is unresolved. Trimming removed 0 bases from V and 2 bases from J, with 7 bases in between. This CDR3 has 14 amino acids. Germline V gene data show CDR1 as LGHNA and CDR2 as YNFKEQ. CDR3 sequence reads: CASSQDGENYGYTF. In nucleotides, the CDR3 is TGTGCCAGCAGCCAAGATGGGGAAAACTATGGCTACACCTTC.

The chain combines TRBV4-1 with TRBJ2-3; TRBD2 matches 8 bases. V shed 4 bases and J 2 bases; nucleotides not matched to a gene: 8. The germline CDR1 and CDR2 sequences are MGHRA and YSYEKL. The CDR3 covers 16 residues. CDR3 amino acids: CASSPVQRGFTDTQYF. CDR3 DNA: TGCGCCAGCAGCCCGGTCCAGCGGGGGTTCACAGATACGCAGTATTTT.

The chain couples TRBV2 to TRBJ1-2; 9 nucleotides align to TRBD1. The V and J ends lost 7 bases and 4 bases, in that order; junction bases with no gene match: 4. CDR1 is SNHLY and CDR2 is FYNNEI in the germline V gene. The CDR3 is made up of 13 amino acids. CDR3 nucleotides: TGTGCCAGCACCGGGACAGGGCTCTATGGCTACACCTTC. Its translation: CASTGTGLYGYTF.

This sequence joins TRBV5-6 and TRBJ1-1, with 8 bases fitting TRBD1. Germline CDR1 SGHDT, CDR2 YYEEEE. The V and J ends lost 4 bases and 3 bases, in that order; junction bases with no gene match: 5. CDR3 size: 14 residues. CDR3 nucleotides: TGTGCCAGCAGCCCGAGACAGGGGTACACTGAAGCTTTCTTT. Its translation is CASSPRQGYTEAFF.

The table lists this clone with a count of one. CDR3 nucleotide sequence: TGTGCCAGCTTATGGCCCGAGGGATACGAGCAGTACTTC. It encodes CASLWPEGYEQYF. V usage is TRBV6-1 and J usage is TRBJ2-7; weak D call: TRBD2 (5 bases). V was pared by 8 bases and J by 4 bases, with 15 bases between. CDR1 and CDR2 (germline): MNHNS, SASEGT. The CDR3 runs 13 residues.

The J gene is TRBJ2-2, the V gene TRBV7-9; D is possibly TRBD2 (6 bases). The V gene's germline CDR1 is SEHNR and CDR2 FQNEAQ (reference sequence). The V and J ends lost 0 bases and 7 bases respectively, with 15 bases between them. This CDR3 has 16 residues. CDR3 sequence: CASSLAPGTSNGELFF. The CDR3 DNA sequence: TGTGCCAGCAGCTTAGCTCCCGGGACTTCAAACGGGGAGCTGTTTTTT.

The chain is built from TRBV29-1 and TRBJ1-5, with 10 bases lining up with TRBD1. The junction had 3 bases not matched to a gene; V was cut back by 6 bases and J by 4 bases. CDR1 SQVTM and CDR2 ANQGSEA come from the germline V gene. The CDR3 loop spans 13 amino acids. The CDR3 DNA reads TGCAGCGTCGGACAGGGGGGAAATCAGCCCCAGCATTTT. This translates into CSVGQGGNQPQHF.

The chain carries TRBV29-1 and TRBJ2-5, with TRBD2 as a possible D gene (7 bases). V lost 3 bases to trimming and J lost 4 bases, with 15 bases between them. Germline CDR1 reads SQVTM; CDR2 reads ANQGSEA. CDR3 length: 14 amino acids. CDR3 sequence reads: CSVDSLGGAETQYF. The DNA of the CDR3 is TGCAGCGTTGACTCCCTTGGGGGGGCAGAGACCCAGTACTTC.

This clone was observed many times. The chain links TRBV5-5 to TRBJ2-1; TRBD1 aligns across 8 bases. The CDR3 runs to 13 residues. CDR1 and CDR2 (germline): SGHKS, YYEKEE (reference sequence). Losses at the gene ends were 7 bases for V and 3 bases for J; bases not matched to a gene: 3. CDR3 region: CASLGTGYNEQFF. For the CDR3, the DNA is TGTGCCAGCCTCGGGACAGGCTACAATGAGCAGTTCTTC.

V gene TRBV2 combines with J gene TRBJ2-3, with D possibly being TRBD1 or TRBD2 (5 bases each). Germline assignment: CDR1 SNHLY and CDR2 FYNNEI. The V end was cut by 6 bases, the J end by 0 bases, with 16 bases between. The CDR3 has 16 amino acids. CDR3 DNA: TGTGCCAGCAGGGATCCAGGGACCTCTAGCACAGATACGCAGTATTTT. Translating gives CASRDPGTSSTDTQYF.

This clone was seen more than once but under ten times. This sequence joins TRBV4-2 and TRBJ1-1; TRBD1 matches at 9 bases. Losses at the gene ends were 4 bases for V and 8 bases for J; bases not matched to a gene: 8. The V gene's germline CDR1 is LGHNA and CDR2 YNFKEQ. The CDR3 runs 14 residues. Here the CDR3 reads CASSRPGQGTEAFF. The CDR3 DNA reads TGTGCCAGCAGCCGACCGGGACAGGGAACCGAAGCTTTCTTT.

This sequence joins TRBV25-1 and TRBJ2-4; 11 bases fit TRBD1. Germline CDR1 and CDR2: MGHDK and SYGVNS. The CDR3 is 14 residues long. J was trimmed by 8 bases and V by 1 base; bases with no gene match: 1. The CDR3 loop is CASSESGQGDIQYF. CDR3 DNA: TGTGCCAGCAGTGAATCGGGACAGGGGGACATTCAGTACTTC.